Presented here are 28 T cell receptor beta chains from one specimen sequenced in a study of early T cells in non-severe SARS-CoV-2 infection. One entry per CDR3 protein, called by TCRdb with MiXCR from the 5' RACE reads. The table includes about 61,000 distinct CDR3 sequences, more than 10% detected once. The source material was whole blood, sampled at baseline. The receptors stem from an adult who was a healthcare worker with PCR-confirmed SARS-CoV-2 infection or an uninfected control (not recorded which). The donor label of this sample is uncertain.

This chain joins TRBV4-1 and TRBJ2-6; D possibly uses TRBD1 or TRBD2 (6 bases each). CDR1 and CDR2 (germline): MGHRA, YSYEKL. Deletions cut 4 bases from V and 5 bases from J, with 18 bases between. This CDR3 is 17 amino acids long. Here the CDR3 DNA reads TGCGCCAGCAGCCGGACCGGGACGGGGGCCAGGGCCAACGTCCTGACTTTC. Translating gives CASSRTGTGARANVLTF.

This clonotype was observed a handful of times. The V gene is TRBV18, the J gene TRBJ2-3; 10 bases map to TRBD1. Germline CDR1 reads KGHSH; CDR2 reads LQKENI. This CDR3 comprises 14 residues. V dropped 6 bases and J dropped 4; count of bases not matched to a gene: 4. The CDR3 DNA sequence: TGTGCCAGCTCCCCAGGGACAGGGGCAGATACGCAGTATTTT. Encoded protein: CASSPGTGADTQYF.

This clonotype was picked up a small number of times. This chain uses TRBV30 with TRBJ1-1; no clear D gene. Trimming pared 0 bases from V and 1 base from J, leaving 6 bases between. This CDR3 is 13 amino acids long. CDR1 and CDR2 from the germline V gene are GTSNPN and SVGIG (reference sequence). For the CDR3, the DNA is TGTGCCTGGAGTGTCGCGGGGAACACTGAAGCTTTCTTT. Its translation: CAWSVAGNTEAFF.

This chain connects TRBV2 to TRBJ2-2; D remains ambiguous. V lost 0 bases and J lost 4, with 12 bases in between. CDR1 and CDR2 from the germline V gene are SNHLY and FYNNEI. The CDR3 extends over 16 amino acids. The chain's CDR3 is CASSEAGGLITGELFF. As DNA, the CDR3 is TGTGCCAGCAGTGAAGCGGGCGGATTAATCACCGGGGAGCTGTTTTTT.

This clonotype was seen ten or more times. V is TRBV7-9 and J is TRBJ1-1; 9 bases are shared with TRBD1. CDR1 is SEHNR, CDR2 FQNEAQ, per germline (reference sequence). V was pared by 5 bases and J by 5 bases, with 9 bases of the junction left unmatched. The CDR3 has 15 residues. The CDR3 DNA reads TGTGCCAGCAGCCCACTACAGGGGGCGAGGACTGAAGCTTTCTTT. This sequence encodes CASSPLQGARTEAFF.

This chain joins TRBV6-4 and TRBJ2-3, with unresolved D. Germline V gives CDR1 MRHNA, CDR2 SNTAGT. Trimming removed 6 bases at V and 0 bases at J, with 10 bases between. The CDR3 sequence is 14 residues long. The CDR3 here is CASSSEQSTDTQYF. CDR3 coding DNA: TGTGCCAGCAGCAGTGAACAGAGCACAGATACGCAGTATTTT.

The chain links TRBV6-2 or TRBV6-3 to TRBJ1-1, with D possibly being TRBD1 (6 bases). This CDR3 region has 12 residues. Trimming left V 7 bases short and J 5 bases short, with 11 bases between. Germline V gene lookup returns CDR1 MNHEY and CDR2 SVGEGT. The CDR3 region is CASNQGRTEAFF. The DNA of the CDR3 is TGTGCCAGCAATCAGGGGAGGACTGAAGCTTTCTTT.

The chain combines TRBV3-1 with TRBJ2-1; possible D gene TRBD1, 6 bases. The V and J ends lost 0 bases and 14 bases respectively, with 17 bases between them. The V gene's germline CDR1 is LGHDT and CDR2 YNNKEL (reference sequence). The CDR3 loop spans 14 amino acids. The CDR3 protein is CASSQEVVKGQKFF. The CDR3 bases are TGTGCCAGCAGCCAAGAAGTCGTGAAGGGACAAAAGTTCTTC.

V and J are TRBV2 and TRBJ2-1; no firm D call. Germline CDR1 and CDR2: SNHLY and FYNNEI. This CDR3 region has 17 residues. The V end lost 0 bases, the J end lost 0 bases, and 12 bases lay between the germline ends. CDR3 region: CASSEALEPNSYNEQFF. CDR3 DNA sequence: TGTGCCAGCAGTGAAGCGCTTGAGCCGAACTCCTACAATGAGCAGTTCTTC.

The rearrangement uses TRBV5-6 and TRBJ1-4; 8 bases match TRBD1. The CDR3 has 18 residues. V shed 1 base, J shed 3 bases, and the junction held 11 bases outside the gene matches. Per germline, CDR1 SGHDT and CDR2 YYEEEE. CDR3: CASSLRRQGARANEKLFF. The CDR3 DNA follows: TGTGCCAGCAGCTTGCGGAGGCAGGGGGCGAGGGCTAATGAAAAACTGTTTTTT.

This clonotype was recorded many times. The rearrangement joins TRBV29-1 to TRBJ2-5; D is undetermined. Germline V CDR1 and CDR2: SQVTM, ANQGSEA. Deletions cut 0 bases from V and 2 bases from J, with 4 bases between. The CDR3 totals 12 residues. The CDR3 nucleotides read TGCAGCGTTGAAGACTATCAAGAGACCCAGTACTTC. Its protein is CSVEDYQETQYF.

This clonotype appeared many times. V and J are TRBV18 and TRBJ2-7; tentatively, D is TRBD1 or TRBD2 (5 bases each). Germline-derived CDR1 and CDR2 are KGHSH and LQKENI. The V and J ends lost 6 bases and 4 bases respectively, with 19 bases between them. The CDR3 sequence is 15 residues long. CDR3: CASSRDPGPQYEQYV. In nucleotides, the CDR3 is TGTGCCAGCTCCCGCGACCCGGGACCCCAATACGAGCAGTACGTC.

V usage is TRBV7-9 and J usage is TRBJ2-3; either TRBD1 or TRBD2 may fit D (5 bases each). This CDR3 is built from 13 residues. CDR1 is SEHNR, CDR2 FQNEAQ, per germline (reference sequence). V was pared by 6 bases and J by 4 bases, with 11 bases between. DNA for the CDR3: TGTGCCAGCAGAGAGGGGTGGGCAGATACGCAGTATTTT. This translates into CASREGWADTQYF.

This sequence joins TRBV7-9 and TRBJ1-2; D is unclear. CDR1 is SEHNR and CDR2 is FQNEAQ in the germline V gene (reference sequence). CDR3 length: 12 residues. The V end lost 5 bases, the J end lost 6 bases, and 10 bases lay between the germline ends. The DNA of the CDR3 is TGTGCCAGCAGCAACTCCCTACATGGCTACACCTTC. Residues: CASSNSLHGYTF.

The chain links TRBV29-1 to TRBJ1-1; tentative D call: TRBD1 (5 bases). V was shortened by 7 bases and J by 1 base, with 10 bases between the two germline ends. The length of the CDR3 is 12 residues. The V gene's germline CDR1 is SQVTM and CDR2 ANQGSEA. The DNA for the CDR3 is TGCAGCGGGGGACGGCAGAACACTGAAGCTTTCTTT. Its translation: CSGGRQNTEAFF.

The gene calls are TRBV7-9 and TRBJ1-6, with D tentatively TRBD1 (5 bases). Looked up from germline, CDR1 is SEHNR and CDR2 is FQNEAQ (reference sequence). The V gene lost 4 bases and the J gene lost 2 bases, with 15 bases spanning the gap. CDR3 size: 17 residues. CDR3 in amino acids: CASSSGDSGPYNSPLHF. The CDR3 bases are TGTGCCAGCAGCTCGGGGGATTCGGGCCCCTATAATTCACCCCTCCACTTT.

This clonotype rates as medium-sized. The chain joins TRBV2 to TRBJ2-1; D is perhaps TRBD1 or TRBD2 (6 bases each). Between the trimmed V and J ends, which lost 7 bases and 8 bases, there was a span of 24 bases. The CDR3 length is 16 residues. Germline V gene lookup returns CDR1 SNHLY and CDR2 FYNNEI. CDR3 bases: TGTGCCAGCAAAGGGGGGCTAGCGTCTTCGGGGTATGAGCAGTTCTTC. Amino acid sequence: CASKGGLASSGYEQFF.

This clonotype was counted at least ten times. The gene calls are TRBV7-3 and TRBJ2-2, with TRBD2 matching 12 bases. V was pared by 4 bases and J by 4 bases, with 1 base of the junction left unmatched. Germline V lookup: CDR1 SGHTA, CDR2 FQGTGA. The CDR3 runs 15 residues. The CDR3 spells CASSSSGGATGELFF. The CDR3 nucleotides read TGTGCCAGCAGCTCTAGCGGGGGGGCCACCGGGGAGCTGTTTTTT.

By share of the sample, this clonotype is medium-sized (0.01 to 0.1%). This rearrangement joins TRBV24-1 to TRBJ2-2; TRBD1 matches at 10 bases. The germline CDR1 and CDR2 sequences are KGHDR and SFDVKD. J was trimmed by 6 bases and V by 2 bases; bases with no gene match: 8. The CDR3 consists of 17 residues. CDR3 nucleotides: TGTGCCACCAGTGATTGGACTCCGGGACAGGGGTCCGGGGAGCTGTTTTTT. Translated: CATSDWTPGQGSGELFF.

V gene TRBV6-1 combines with J gene TRBJ1-2; the D gene is possibly TRBD1 (6 bases). CDR3 size: 13 residues. Trimming left V 8 bases short and J 0 bases short, with 10 bases between. The germline V gene has CDR1 MNHNS and CDR2 SASEGT. CDR3 in DNA: TGTGCCAGCGGGACACTAGCTAACTATGGCTACACCTTC. This translates into CASGTLANYGYTF.

This clonotype was detected many times. This sequence joins TRBV3-1 and TRBJ1-4; TRBD1 aligns across 8 bases. CDR3 length: 14 amino acids. V lost 4 bases and J lost 5; bases outside the gene matches: 3. CDR1 LGHDT and CDR2 YNNKEL come from the germline V gene (reference sequence). The CDR3 coding sequence is TGTGCCAGCAGCCTAGGGACAGGCAATGAAAAACTGTTTTTT. Amino acid sequence: CASSLGTGNEKLFF.

The V and J genes are TRBV3-1 and TRBJ1-2; 7 bases agree with TRBD1. CDR1 is LGHDT, CDR2 YNNKEL, per germline (reference sequence). The V segment lost 2 bases and the J segment 4 bases; nucleotides outside the gene matches: 7. The CDR3 is 15 amino acids. The CDR3 reads CASSQPDRDIYGYTF. The CDR3 coding sequence is TGTGCCAGCAGCCAACCAGACAGGGATATCTATGGCTACACCTTC.

This clonotype was seen repeatedly, ten times or more. The rearrangement joins TRBV2 to TRBJ2-2, with D perhaps TRBD1 or TRBD2 (5 bases each). The CDR3 length is 16 residues. Germline CDR1 reads SNHLY; CDR2 reads FYNNEI. The V end lost 8 bases, the J end lost 7 bases, and 23 bases lay between the germline ends. The CDR3 sequence is CASGTRRGAKFGELFF. The DNA for the CDR3 is TGTGCCAGCGGCACGAGACGAGGGGCAAAATTCGGGGAGCTGTTTTTT.

This clonotype turned up a few times. The chain links TRBV6-6 to TRBJ1-1, with D maybe TRBD1 (6 bases). This CDR3 is 17 amino acids long. The germline V gene has CDR1 MNHNY and CDR2 SVGAGI (reference sequence). V dropped 4 bases and J dropped 0 bases, with 18 bases sitting between them. CDR3 sequence (DNA): TGTGCCAGCAGTTCCATCATGACAGGAGGAGTGAACACTGAAGCTTTCTTT. This sequence encodes CASSSIMTGGVNTEAFF.

This clonotype was counted at least ten times. The J gene is TRBJ1-1, the V gene TRBV12-3 or TRBV12-4; weak D call: TRBD1 (6 bases). CDR3 length equals 15 residues. The V end lost 7 bases, the J end lost 5 bases, and 20 bases lay between the germline ends. CDR3 region: CASTQNRATGTEAFF. The CDR3, as DNA: TGTGCCAGCACCCAGAACAGGGCTACTGGGACTGAAGCTTTCTTT.

Only a few counts were recorded for this clonotype. The rearrangement links TRBV7-7 to TRBJ1-6; TRBD1 agrees at 8 bases. V was clipped by 5 bases and J by 5 bases; unmatched bases: 5. Looked up from germline, CDR1 is SSHAT and CDR2 is FNYEAQ (reference sequence). The CDR3 totals 15 residues. CDR3 DNA: TGTGCCAGCAGCCCCGGGACAGGTCATAATTCACCCCTCCACTTT. Translated: CASSPGTGHNSPLHF.

This clonotype occurred a few times. The chain is built from TRBV29-1 and TRBJ1-2; no definite D call. The ends were cut back, 3 bases at V and 4 bases at J, with 12 bases in the middle. CDR1 and CDR2 (germline): SQVTM, ANQGSEA. The CDR3 is 13 amino acids. The DNA for the CDR3 is TGCAGCGTTGACGTTCGGCCAGCCTATGGCTACACCTTC. It encodes CSVDVRPAYGYTF.

In its sample, this clonotype was seen many times. The chain employs TRBV7-6 and TRBJ2-5; D perhaps matches TRBD2 (6 bases). Germline V gene sequence: CDR1 SGHVS, CDR2 FNYEAQ. The CDR3 contains 15 residues. V dropped 5 bases and J dropped 4 bases, with 17 bases sitting between them. In DNA, the CDR3 is TGTGCCAGCAGCAAGGACCCCACGGGGGTAGAGACCCAGTACTTC. This translates into CASSKDPTGVETQYF.